These T cell receptor beta chains were read from a single sample in a study of spatial heterogeneity in lung cancer. TCRdb ran MiXCR on the 5' RACE reads and lists one entry per CDR3 protein. Among about 52,000 distinct CDR3 sequences listed, 7.4% were seen once. Specimen: PBMCs, collected at follow-up. The receptors come from a female donor with early-stage non-small cell lung cancer. CDR3s include the opening cysteine and the closing phenylalanine or tryptophan. D genes are given only for firm matches. The size entry is marked missing in some rows and otherwise reads once, few, many or a size class.

13 | many | TRBJ1-2 | TRBD1 | TRBV20-1 | TGCAGTGCTACCTGGACAGGGACAGAAGGCTACACCTTC | CSATWTGTEGYTF
14 | many | TRBJ1-1 | NA | TRBV3-1 | TGTGCCAGCAGCCAGGCGGGAGGGAACACTGAAGCTTTCTTT | CASSQAGGNTEAFF
17 | few | TRBJ2-7 | TRBD1 | TRBV5-1 | TGCGCCAGCAGCTTGTTGACATCACAGGGGGAATTCTACGAGCAGTACTTC | CASSLLTSQGEFYEQYF
13 | many | TRBJ2-7 | NA | TRBV28 | TGTGCCAGCAGCCGGACGGTCAACTACGAGCAGTACTTC | CASSRTVNYEQYF
18 | few | TRBJ2-1 | TRBD2 | TRBV4-1 | TGCGCCAGCAGCCAGCGAGGCGCTAGCGGGGGGTCTTACAATGAGCAGTTCTTC | CASSQRGASGGSYNEQFF
15 | many | TRBJ2-6 | NA | TRBV7-9 | TGTGCCAGCAGCCCCGCGGGGACTGGGCCCAACGTCCTGACTTTC | CASSPAGTGPNVLTF
15 | many | TRBJ2-4 | TRBD2 | TRBV7-8 | TGTGCCAGCAGCCCTAGCGGGGCGGCCAAAAACATTCAGTACTTC | CASSPSGAAKNIQYF
16 | few | TRBJ2-3 | TRBD2 | TRBV6-1 | TGTGCCAGCAGAAGACGGGCTAGCGGCATAACAGATACGCAGTATTTT | CASRRRASGITDTQYF
15 | few | TRBJ2-1 | NA | TRBV6-6 | TGTGCCAGCAGTTACCGGGGTGTTAAAAACAATGAGCAGTTCTTC | CASSYRGVKNNEQFF
15 | many | TRBJ2-7 | TRBD1 | TRBV3-1 | TGTGCCAGCAGCCATTCCGGGACAGGGATCCACGAGCAGTACTTC | CASSHSGTGIHEQYF
20 | many | TRBJ2-3 | TRBD2 | TRBV4-1 | TGCGCCAGCAGCCTGCGTTCCGGGACTAGCGGCGGCGGGAGCACAGATACGCAGTATTTT | CASSLRSGTSGGGSTDTQYF
14 | few | TRBJ2-5 | NA | TRBV19 | TGTGCCAGTAGTAAGAGGACATCGCAAGAGACCCAGTACTTC | CASSKRTSQETQYF
16 | NA | TRBJ2-3 | NA | TRBV21-1 | TGTGCCAGACCGGGACAGGGGGCCATCCACCCAGATACGCAGTATTTT | CARPGQGAIHPDTQYF
16 | NA | TRBJ2-7 | TRBD1 | TRBV19 | TGTGCCAGTAGTCAACCGGGACAGGGAGGTAAATACGAGCAGTACTTC | CASSQPGQGGKYEQYF
14 | NA | TRBJ1-1 | NA | TRBV11-2 | TGTGCCAGCAGCCGGTCGACTCCTAACACTGAAGCTTTCTTT | CASSRSTPNTEAFF